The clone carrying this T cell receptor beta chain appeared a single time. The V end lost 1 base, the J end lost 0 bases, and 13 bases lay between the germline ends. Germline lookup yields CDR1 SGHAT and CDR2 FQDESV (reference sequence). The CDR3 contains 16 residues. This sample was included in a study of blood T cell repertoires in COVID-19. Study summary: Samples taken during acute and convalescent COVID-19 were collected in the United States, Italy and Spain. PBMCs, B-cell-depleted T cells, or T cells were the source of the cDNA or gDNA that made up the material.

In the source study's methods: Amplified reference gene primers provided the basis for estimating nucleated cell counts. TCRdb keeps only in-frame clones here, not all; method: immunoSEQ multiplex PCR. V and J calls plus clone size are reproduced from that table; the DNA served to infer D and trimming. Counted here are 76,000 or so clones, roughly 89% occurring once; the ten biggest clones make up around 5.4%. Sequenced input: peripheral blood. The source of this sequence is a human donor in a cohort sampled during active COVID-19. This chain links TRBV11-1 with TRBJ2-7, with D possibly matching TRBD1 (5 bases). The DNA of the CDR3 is TGTGCCAGCAGCTTAGGTGAACAGGACCTCTCCTACGAGCAGTACTTC. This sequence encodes CASSLGEQDLSYEQYF.